The T cell receptor beta chain described here comes from a study of T cells in Graves' hyperthyroidism and ophthalmopathy. About the research overall: Blood was drawn when the patient was first diagnosed and still untreated. General study results and limits: The model foresaw ophthalmopathy a median 6.5 months prior to onset. In simple terms, a model built on 13 V-J features told ophthalmopathy apart from stable hyperthyroidism.

RNA transcripts yielded amplified TCR beta CDR3 regions. TCR CDR3 regions were first amplified by RT-PCR with HTBI primers. TCRdb re-called the multiplex PCR reads with MiXCR, one entry per CDR3 protein. The sample consists of about 640,000 distinct CDR3 sequences, around 20% of them appearing once. About this clonotype itself: Its antigen is not known.

The sequence came from a young man with Graves' ophthalmopathy. The specimen was blood.

DNA for the CDR3: TGTGCCAGCAGTCCCGGGACAGGGAGGGCTTTCTTT. This sequence encodes CASSPGTGRAFF. The chain is built from TRBV28 and TRBJ1-1; 9 bases line up with TRBD1. CDR1 and CDR2 from the germline V gene are MDHEN and SYDVKM. Germline trimming cut 5 bases from V and 11 bases from J; bases unmatched to any gene: 6. This CDR3 region has 12 residues.